This T cell receptor beta chain is drawn from a study of beta chain features in type 1 diabetes. This CDR3 spans 15 amino acids. Looked up from germline, CDR1 is SGHRS and CDR2 is YFSETQ. V shed 1 base, J shed 2 bases, and the junction held 4 bases outside the gene matches. In its sample, this clone was seen a few times. cDNA synthesis used the whole RNA isolate, giving expressed TCRB sequences. The protocol was immunoSEQ multiplex PCR, while the TCRdb copy is restricted to in-frame clones and leaves out a portion. The sample lists 900,000 or so clones; 15% to 20% were seen once. The chain couples TRBV5-1 to TRBJ2-3; 7 bases agree with TRBD2. Sequenced input: naive CD4+ T cells from blood. This sequence originates from a woman younger than 35 in good health. The CDR3 loop is CASSLPRLATDTQYF. The CDR3, as DNA: TGCGCCAGCAGCTTGCCCCGACTAGCCACAGATACGCAGTATTTT.